This is a list of T cell receptor beta chains from one sample in a study of blood T cell repertoires in COVID-19. The repertoire was sequenced with immunoSEQ multiplex PCR; TCRdb's copy has only in-frame clones and lacks some. The sample consists of some 30,000 clones, 85% to 90% of them appearing once. Sequencing was done on a sample of peripheral blood. These receptors originate from a man aged 80 or over with acute or convalescent COVID-19. Each CDR3 is given with its conserved first and last residue. The order of the fields is CDR3 DNA, CDR3 protein, D gene, V gene, clone size, J gene. D genes are given only for firm matches. The size of a clone is reported for some rows only, either as once, few or many, or as a class for expanded clones.

TGTGCCAGCAGCCAACAGACAGGGGACGGCTACACCTTC	CASSQQTGDGYTF	TRBD1	TRBV4-2	-	TRBJ1-2
TGTGCCAGCAGCTCCGCGATACAGAACTACGAGCAGTACTTC	CASSSAIQNYEQYF	-	TRBV11-2	-	TRBJ2-7
TGTGCCTGGAGTAGGGCCTTCAGGGCAAGCTATGGCTACACCTTC	CAWSRAFRASYGYTF	-	TRBV30	-	TRBJ1-2
TGTGCCAGCAGCAGGGGACTTCTAGGCACTGAAGCTTTCTTT	CASSRGLLGTEAFF	-	TRBV14	-	TRBJ1-1
TGCAGTGCTAGAGGAGGGAAGGCCCAGTACTTC	CSARGGKAQYF	-	TRBV20-1	-	TRBJ2-5
TGTGCCACCAGTGACGCTGGACTAGCGGGAGGGCCGGGTGAGCAGTTCTTC	CATSDAGLAGGPGEQFF	TRBD2	TRBV24-1	once	TRBJ2-1
TGTGCCAGTAGTCCTGGGACTAGCGGTAGCACAGATACGCAGTATTTT	CASSPGTSGSTDTQYF	TRBD2	TRBV19	-	TRBJ2-3
TGTGCCAGTAGTATTGATAGGGCAGGAGGGTTAGTCAATGAGCAGTTCTTC	CASSIDRAGGLVNEQFF	-	TRBV19	few	TRBJ2-1
TGTGCCAGCTCACCACCCCCCCAGGGTGATGAGCAGTTCTTC	CASSPPPQGDEQFF	-	TRBV18	-	TRBJ2-1
TGCGCCAGCAGCTTGGGTGGGACAGGGGGCGCGGGCACTGAAGCTTTCTTT	CASSLGGTGGAGTEAFF	TRBD1	TRBV5-1	-	TRBJ1-1
TGTGCCAGCAGCTTTGGCGGGAGGCCCAACACCGGGGAGCTGTTTTTT	CASSFGGRPNTGELFF	TRBD2	TRBV5-8	-	TRBJ2-2
TGCAGCGTTGCTTGGACTACGGTCGTCCAACAGTTCTTC	CSVAWTTVVQQFF	-	TRBV29-1	-	TRBJ2-1
TGCGCCAGCAGCTTGGGTGACAGCTCCTACGAGCAGTACTTC	CASSLGDSSYEQYF	-	TRBV5-1	-	TRBJ2-7
TGTGCCAGTAGTATGGGACTAGCGTACACCGGGGAGCTGTTTTTT	CASSMGLAYTGELFF	TRBD2	TRBV19	-	TRBJ2-2
TGTGCCAGCAGCTTAGCGCTCAGGCCCGGTGGCTACACCTTC	CASSLALRPGGYTF	-	TRBV7-2	-	TRBJ1-2
TGTGCCAGCAGCTCGGGACAGTACAAAACCTATAATTCACCCCTCCACTTT	CASSSGQYKTYNSPLHF	TRBD1	TRBV7-2	-	TRBJ1-6
TGTGCCAGCTCACCGGGCATGAACCAGGGAGCTTTCTTT	CASSPGMNQGAFF	-	TRBV18	few	TRBJ1-1
TGTGCCAGCAGTGAAGAGTTCGGGACAGGATCCTACGAGCAGTACTTC	CASSEEFGTGSYEQYF	TRBD1	TRBV6-1	once	TRBJ2-7
TGTGCCAGTAGTATAGAACGGGGAAACGAGCAGTACTTC	CASSIERGNEQYF	-	TRBV19	-	TRBJ2-7
TGCGCCAGCAGCTTGCAACTCCCCGGGACAGAAAGTAATTCACCCCTCCACTTT	CASSLQLPGTESNSPLHF	TRBD1	TRBV5-1	-	TRBJ1-6
TGTGCCAGCAGCTTAGTTAGCGGGAGTAAAGAGACCCAGTACTTC	CASSLVSGSKETQYF	TRBD2	TRBV11-3	-	TRBJ2-5
TGCGCCAGCAGCTCCATGACAGAGTTGAACACTGAAGCTTTCTTT	CASSSMTELNTEAFF	-	TRBV5-1	-	TRBJ1-1
TGTGCCAGCAGAACAAGACAGGGTGGGTTAGATACGCAGTATTTT	CASRTRQGGLDTQYF	TRBD1	TRBV27	once	TRBJ2-3
TGTGCCAGCAGCTTTCAAGCAGGTGGTGCAAACACCATATATTTT	CASSFQAGGANTIYF	-	TRBV7-2	few	TRBJ1-3
TGTGCCAGCAAACAAAGCGGCGAGACCCAGTACTTC	CASKQSGETQYF	-	TRBV2	-	TRBJ2-5
TGTGCCAGCAGTTTATCGATACCTAGCGGGAGACTCTCCTACAATGAGCAGTTCTTC	CASSLSIPSGRLSYNEQFF	TRBD2	TRBV27	-	TRBJ2-1
TGCAGCGGTACCCTAGCCGGAGGGTCGTACAATGAGCAGTTCTTC	CSGTLAGGSYNEQFF	-	TRBV29-1	once	TRBJ2-1
TGTGCCAGCAAGTACGGGTCAAGGGAGACCCAGTACTTC	CASKYGSRETQYF	-	TRBV6-6	once	TRBJ2-5
TGTGCCAGCAGCTTTGGCCAGGGGAACACTGAAGCTTTCTTT	CASSFGQGNTEAFF	-	TRBV5-6	once	TRBJ1-1
TGTGCCAGCAGCTTAGATTGGGGGTCACTTAGCGGGAGGGGCAATGAGCAGTTCTTC	CASSLDWGSLSGRGNEQFF	TRBD2	TRBV11-3	-	TRBJ2-1
TGCGCCAGCAGCTTGGGCAGCGGGCTCACTGAAGCTTTCTTT	CASSLGSGLTEAFF	-	TRBV5-1	-	TRBJ1-1
TGTGCCAGCAGCCTAGGACAGAATAATTCACCCCTCCACTTT	CASSLGQNNSPLHF	-	TRBV7-9	-	TRBJ1-6
TGTGCCAGCAGCTTTCTGGGCGGACAGGGGGCCGGAGAGCAGTACTTC	CASSFLGGQGAGEQYF	TRBD1	TRBV11-2	-	TRBJ2-7
TGTGCCAGCAGCTTATTGGGACTAGCGGGCGGGGAGCAGTACTTC	CASSLLGLAGGEQYF	TRBD2	TRBV7-9	-	TRBJ2-7
TGTGCCGGCGACGGGACACCTAACAACTATGGCTACACCTTC	CAGDGTPNNYGYTF	-	TRBV30	-	TRBJ1-2
TGTGCCAGCAGCCAGGGGAGTACAGGCTCGATCCAAGAGACCCAGTACTTC	CASSQGSTGSIQETQYF	-	TRBV7-9	-	TRBJ2-5
TGTGCCAGCAACTGGCAGGGGGCGAGTTGGACTGAAGCTTTCTTT	CASNWQGASWTEAFF	TRBD1	TRBV28	-	TRBJ1-1
TGCAGCGTTGAGAGGGGGAGGAACACCGGGGAGCTGTTTTTT	CSVERGRNTGELFF	-	TRBV29-1	few	TRBJ2-2
TGCGCCCTAAACCTCCTACGTGAGCAGTACTTC	CALNLLREQYF	-	TRBV5-1	-	TRBJ2-7
TGCGCCAGCAGTGAAGGAGGTAGCGGGCCGCCCTACGAGCAGTACTTC	CASSEGGSGPPYEQYF	TRBD2	TRBV10-1	-	TRBJ2-7
TGTGCCAGCGGATTGACTGTCACCGGGGAGCTGTTTTTT	CASGLTVTGELFF	-	TRBV7-2	-	TRBJ2-2